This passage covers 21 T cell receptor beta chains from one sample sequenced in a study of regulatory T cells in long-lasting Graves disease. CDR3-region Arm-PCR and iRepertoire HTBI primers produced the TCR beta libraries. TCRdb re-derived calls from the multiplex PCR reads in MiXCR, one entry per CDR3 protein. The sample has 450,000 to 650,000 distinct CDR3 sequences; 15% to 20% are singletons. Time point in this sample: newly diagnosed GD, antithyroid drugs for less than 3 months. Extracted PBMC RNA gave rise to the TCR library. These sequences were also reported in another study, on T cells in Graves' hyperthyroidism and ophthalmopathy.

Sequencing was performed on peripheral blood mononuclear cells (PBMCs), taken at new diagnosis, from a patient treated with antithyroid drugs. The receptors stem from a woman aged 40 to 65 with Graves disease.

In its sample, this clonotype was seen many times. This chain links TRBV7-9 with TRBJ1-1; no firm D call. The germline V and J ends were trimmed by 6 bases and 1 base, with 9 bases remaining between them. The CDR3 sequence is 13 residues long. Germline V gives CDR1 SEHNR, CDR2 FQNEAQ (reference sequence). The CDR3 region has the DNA TGTGCCAGCAGTCACGACGGGAACACTGAAGCTTTCTTT. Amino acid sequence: CASSHDGNTEAFF.

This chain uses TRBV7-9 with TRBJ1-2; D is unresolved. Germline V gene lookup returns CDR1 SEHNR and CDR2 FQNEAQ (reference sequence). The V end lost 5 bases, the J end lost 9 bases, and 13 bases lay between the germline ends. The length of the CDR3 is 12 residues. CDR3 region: CASSPYGVSYTF. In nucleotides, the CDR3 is TGTGCCAGCAGCCCCTACGGGGTAAGCTACACCTTC.

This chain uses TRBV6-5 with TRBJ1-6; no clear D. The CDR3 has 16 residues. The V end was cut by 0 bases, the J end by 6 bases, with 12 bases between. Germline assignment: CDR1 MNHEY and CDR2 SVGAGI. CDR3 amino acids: CASSYSIGIPNSPLHF. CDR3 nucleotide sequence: TGTGCCAGCAGTTACTCGATCGGGATCCCTAATTCACCCCTCCACTTT.

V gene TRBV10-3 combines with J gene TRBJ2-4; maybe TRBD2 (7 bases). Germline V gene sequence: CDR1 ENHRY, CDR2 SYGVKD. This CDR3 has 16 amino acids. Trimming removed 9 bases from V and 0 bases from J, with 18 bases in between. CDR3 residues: CAIGLGGGAAKNIQYF. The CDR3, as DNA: TGTGCCATAGGATTGGGCGGGGGCGCAGCCAAAAACATTCAGTACTTC.

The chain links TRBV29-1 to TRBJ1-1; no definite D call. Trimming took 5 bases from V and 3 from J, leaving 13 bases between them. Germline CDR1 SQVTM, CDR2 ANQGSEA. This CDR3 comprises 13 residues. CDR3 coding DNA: TGCAGCGTTTGTCGGACGGTCGACACTGAAGCTTTCTTT. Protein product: CSVCRTVDTEAFF.

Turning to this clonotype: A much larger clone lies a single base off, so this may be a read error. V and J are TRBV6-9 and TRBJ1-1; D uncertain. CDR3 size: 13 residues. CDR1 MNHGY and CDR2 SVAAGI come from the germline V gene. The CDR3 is CASSSTLVGGALF. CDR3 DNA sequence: TGTGCCAGCAGTTCGACCCTGGTCGGTGGCGCTCTCTTT.

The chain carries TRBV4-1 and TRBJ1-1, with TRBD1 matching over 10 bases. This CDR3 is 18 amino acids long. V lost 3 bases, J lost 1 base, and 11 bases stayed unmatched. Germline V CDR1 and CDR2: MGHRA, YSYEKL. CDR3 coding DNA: TGCGCCAGCAGCCAGACAGGGGGCCGCCTCGGGCCGAACACTGAAGCTTTCTTT. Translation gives CASSQTGGRLGPNTEAFF.

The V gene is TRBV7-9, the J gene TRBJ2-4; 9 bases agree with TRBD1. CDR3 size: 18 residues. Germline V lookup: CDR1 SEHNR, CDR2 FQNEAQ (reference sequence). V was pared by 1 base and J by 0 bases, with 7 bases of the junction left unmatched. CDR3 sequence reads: CASSLGDRVPLAKNIQYF. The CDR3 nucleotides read TGTGCCAGCAGCTTAGGGGACAGGGTCCCTCTAGCCAAAAACATTCAGTACTTC.

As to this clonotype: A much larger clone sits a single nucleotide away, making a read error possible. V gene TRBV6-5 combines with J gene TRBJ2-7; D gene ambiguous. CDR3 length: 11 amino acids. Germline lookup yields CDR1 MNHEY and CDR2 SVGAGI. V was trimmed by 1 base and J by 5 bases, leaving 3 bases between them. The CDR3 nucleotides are TGTGCCAGCAGTTACTTCGACGAGCAGTACTTC. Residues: CASSYFDEQYF.

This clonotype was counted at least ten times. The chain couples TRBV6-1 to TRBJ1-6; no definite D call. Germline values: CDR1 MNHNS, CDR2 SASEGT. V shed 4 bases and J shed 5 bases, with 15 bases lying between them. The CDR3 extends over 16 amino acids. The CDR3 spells CASSARELFDNSPLHF. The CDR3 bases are TGTGCCAGCAGTGCCCGGGAACTCTTCGATAATTCACCCCTCCACTTT.

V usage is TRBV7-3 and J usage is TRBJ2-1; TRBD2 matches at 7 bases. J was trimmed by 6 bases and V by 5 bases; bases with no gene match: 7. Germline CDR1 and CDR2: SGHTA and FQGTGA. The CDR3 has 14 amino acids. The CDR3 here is CASSLLARSNEQFF. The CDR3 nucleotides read TGTGCCAGCAGCCTACTAGCGAGGAGCAATGAGCAGTTCTTC. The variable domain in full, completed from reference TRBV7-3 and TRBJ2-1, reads GAGVSQTPSNKVTEKGKYVELRCDPISGHTALYWYRQSLGQGPEFLIYFQGTGAADDSGLPNDRFFAVRPEGSVSTLKIQRTERGDSAVYLCASSLLARSNEQFFGPGTRLTVL.

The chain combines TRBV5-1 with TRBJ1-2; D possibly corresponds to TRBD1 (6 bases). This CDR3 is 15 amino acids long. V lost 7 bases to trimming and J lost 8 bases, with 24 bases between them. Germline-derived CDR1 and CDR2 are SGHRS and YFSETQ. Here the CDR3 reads CASRMTGDGGGGYTF. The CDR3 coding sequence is TGCGCCAGCCGTATGACAGGAGATGGAGGCGGGGGCTACACCTTC.

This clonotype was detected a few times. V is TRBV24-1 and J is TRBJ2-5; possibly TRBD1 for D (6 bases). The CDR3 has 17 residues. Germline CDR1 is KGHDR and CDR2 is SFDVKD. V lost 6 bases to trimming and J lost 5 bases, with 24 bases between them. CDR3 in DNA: TGTGCCACCAGTAGTCTAGACAGGACAAAGGGGATGGAGACCCAGTACTTC. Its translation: CATSSLDRTKGMETQYF.

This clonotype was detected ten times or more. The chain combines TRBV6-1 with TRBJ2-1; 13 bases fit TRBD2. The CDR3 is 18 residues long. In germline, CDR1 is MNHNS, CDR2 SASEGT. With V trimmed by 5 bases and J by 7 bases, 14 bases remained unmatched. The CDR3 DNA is TGTGCCAGCAGTCCCTCGCCCGGGACTAGCGGGGTTAAGAATGAGCAGTTCTTC. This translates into CASSPSPGTSGVKNEQFF.

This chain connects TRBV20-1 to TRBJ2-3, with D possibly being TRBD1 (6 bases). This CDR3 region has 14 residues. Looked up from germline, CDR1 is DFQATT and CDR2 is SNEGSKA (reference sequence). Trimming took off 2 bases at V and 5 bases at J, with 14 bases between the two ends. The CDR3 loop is CSARSSGAEDTQYF. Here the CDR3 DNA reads TGCAGTGCTAGATCGTCAGGGGCGGAAGATACGCAGTATTTT.

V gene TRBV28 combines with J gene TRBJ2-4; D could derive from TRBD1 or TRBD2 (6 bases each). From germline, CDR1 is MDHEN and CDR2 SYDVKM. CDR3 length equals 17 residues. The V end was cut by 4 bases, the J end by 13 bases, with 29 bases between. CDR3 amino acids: CASSSASWGTFDRKQYF. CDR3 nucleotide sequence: TGTGCCAGCAGTTCCGCCTCCTGGGGGACTTTCGACAGGAAGCAGTACTTC.

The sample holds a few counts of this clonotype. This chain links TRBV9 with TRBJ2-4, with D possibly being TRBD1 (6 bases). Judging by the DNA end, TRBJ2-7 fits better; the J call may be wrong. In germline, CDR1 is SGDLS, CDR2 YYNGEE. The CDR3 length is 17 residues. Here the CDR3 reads CASSLGATRTDTYEQYF. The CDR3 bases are TGTGCCAGCAGCCTTGGGGCCACTAGGACAGACACCTACGAGCAGTACTTC.

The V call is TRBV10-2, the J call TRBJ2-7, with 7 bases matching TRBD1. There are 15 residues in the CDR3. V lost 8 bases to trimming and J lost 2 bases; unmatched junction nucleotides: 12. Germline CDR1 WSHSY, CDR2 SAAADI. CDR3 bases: TGCGCCAGCCCAACCCGGGACAGCGTTACCTACGAGCAGTACTTC. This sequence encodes CASPTRDSVTYEQYF.

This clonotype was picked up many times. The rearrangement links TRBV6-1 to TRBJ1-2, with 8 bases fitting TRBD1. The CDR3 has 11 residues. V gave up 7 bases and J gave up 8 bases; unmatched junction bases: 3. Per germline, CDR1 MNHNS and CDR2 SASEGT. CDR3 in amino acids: CASTGGDGYTF. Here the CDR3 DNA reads TGTGCCAGCACAGGGGGCGACGGCTACACCTTC.

CDR3 bases: TGCGCCAGCAGCCAAGCGAAGAACGGGCTCTACGAGCAGTACTTC. Protein: CASSQAKNGLYEQYF. V usage is TRBV4-1 and J usage is TRBJ2-7; D is ambiguous. The CDR3 loop spans 15 amino acids. Per germline, CDR1 MGHRA and CDR2 YSYEKL. Trimming cost V 1 base and J 3 bases, with 13 bases left between them.

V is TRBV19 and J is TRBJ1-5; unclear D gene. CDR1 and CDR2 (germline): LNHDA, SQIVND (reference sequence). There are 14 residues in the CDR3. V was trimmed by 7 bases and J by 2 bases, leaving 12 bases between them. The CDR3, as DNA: TGTGCCAGTACCCCCCATGGTGGCAATCAGCCCCAGCATTTT. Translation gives CASTPHGGNQPQHF.